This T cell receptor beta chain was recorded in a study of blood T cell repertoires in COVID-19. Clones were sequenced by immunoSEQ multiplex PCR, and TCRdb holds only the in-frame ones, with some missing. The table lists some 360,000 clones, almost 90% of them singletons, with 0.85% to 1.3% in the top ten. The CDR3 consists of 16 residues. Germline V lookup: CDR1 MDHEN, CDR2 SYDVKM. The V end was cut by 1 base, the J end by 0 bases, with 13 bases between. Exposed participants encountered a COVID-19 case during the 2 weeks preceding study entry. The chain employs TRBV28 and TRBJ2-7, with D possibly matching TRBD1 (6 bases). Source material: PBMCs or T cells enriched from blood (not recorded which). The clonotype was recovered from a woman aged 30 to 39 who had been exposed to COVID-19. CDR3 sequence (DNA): TGTGCCAGCAGTTTATACGACAGGCGAAGCTCCTACGAGCAGTACTTC. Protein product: CASSLYDRRSSYEQYF. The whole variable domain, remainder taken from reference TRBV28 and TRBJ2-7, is DVKVTQSSRYLVKRTGEKVFLECVQDMDHENMFWYRQDPGLGLRLIYFSYDVKMKEKGDIPEGYSVSREKKERFSLILESASTNQTSMYLCASSLYDRRSSYEQYFGPGTRLTVT.